This section outlines one T cell receptor (beta chain) sequence together with its context. What this receptor recognizes is not known. Sequenced using a NextSeq 550. The Human TCR Profiling Kit (MiLaboratory) was used to prepare UMI-labeled 5' RACE TRB cDNA libraries. cDNA synthesis used the entire amount of extracted RNA, and PCR amplification then used the entire amount of cDNA produced. The libraries were made side by side, with each library going through the same number of PCR cycles. As for the authors' bioinformatics: With a minimum of two reads required per UMI, MIGEC and MiXCR pulled out about 50,000 +/- 10,000 unique UMI-labeled TRB cDNA molecules from each library. Each library averaged about 38,000 +/- 11,000 functional in-frame TRB CDR3 nucleotide clonotypes without stop codons. After downsampling to 5000 UMI-labeled TRB molecules per sample, diversity metrics, including normalized Shannon-Wiener and Chao1, were computed in VDJtools. For the central five CDR3 residues, VDJtools calculated physicochemical properties weighted by clonotype size, namely interaction energy, strength, volume and Kidera factor 4. With the reads reprocessed by TCRdb, a single entry stands for each CDR3 protein sequence and no DNA is reported. None of the V and J calls come from the authors' own analysis; TCRdb made them. This sample's table contains about 150,000 distinct CDR3 sequences. The leading ten clones occupy 0.45% to 0.55% of the sample.

The data were obtained in a study of CXCR3-negative and CXCR3-positive naive CD8 T cells (dated by TCRdb to about 2019). Broadly, across the study: Roughly 140 million TRB reads were obtained in total, roughly 1.5 +/- 0.3 million reads per library. TRBV-TRBJ cluster analysis included naive subsets from 5 or 6 donors and memory cells from 3 donors. Diversity and physicochemical repertoire analyses were performed on some eleven donors pooled from two independent experiments. Findings and caveats that apply to the study as a whole: Because surface CD5, which has been linked to self-reactivity in mice, was comparable between naive subsets, TCR interaction strength was also inferred from TRB CDR3 physicochemical properties. Comparably high repertoire diversity was found in both naive subsets, whereas much lower repertoire diversity was found in memory CD8+ T cells. TRBV-TRBJ usage was similar between naive CXCR3-negative and CXCR3-positive cells from the same donor, while memory cells showed distinct patterns. TRB CDR3s from CXCR3-positive naive cells showed higher hydrophobicity (lower Kidera factor 4), lower energy, and higher strength and volume indices than CXCR3-negative naive cells. Because CXCR3 expression was partially decreased after cryopreservation, freshly isolated PBMCs were used for most assays.

For every CD8+ T cell subset, under 350,000 cells were flow-sorted straight into RLT lysis buffer, and each subset was sorted in triplicate. To keep memory contaminants out, a stringent definition of naive CD8+ T cells was applied: CD45RO-CCR7+CD27+CD95-. Using standard density gradient centrifugation, peripheral blood mononuclear cells were isolated from buffy coats. Naive CXCR3-negative and CXCR3-positive CD8+ T cells were flow-sorted using a FACSAria III. Total RNA was extracted from sorted cells with an RNeasy Mini Kit. Reading the germline V gene gives CDR1 MGHRA and CDR2 YSYEKL. The CDR3 contains 15 residues, cysteine and phenylalanine counted. No DNA is recorded.

What was sequenced was naive CXCR3+ CD8+ T cells from blood. The sample's cell subset or site label, decoded: CD45RO-CCR7+CD27+CD95- naive CD8+ T cells expressing CXCR3 (TNR3+). This clonotype originated in a human donor in good health. Some clones in this sample may be carry-over from other donors' samples. The rearranged chain carries TRBV4-1 and TRBJ2-7; the TRBD1 assignment by TCRdb is unverifiable without DNA. The CDR3 corresponds to CASSPSGTALMEQYF.